A selection of T cell receptor beta chains follows, all from one sample in a study of brain metastases from non-small cell lung cancer. Only in-frame clones appear in the TCRdb table, and some are missing; sequencing was by immunoSEQ multiplex PCR. The table shows about 3,700 clones, with approximately 87% occurring only once. Specimen: primary lung tumor tissue. The receptors derive from a donor older than 35 with non-small cell lung cancer. Both conserved end residues are part of each CDR3. D genes are given only for firm matches. Clone sizes are given selectively: once, few, many, or a class where the clone is expanded.

TRBV7-9	NA	NA	TRBJ2-7	CASSLGMATVYEQYF	TGTGCCAGCAGCTTAGGTATGGCTACTGTTTACGAGCAGTACTTC
TRBV18	TRBD1	NA	TRBJ1-1	CASSPGQPPNTEAFF	TGTGCCAGCTCACCGGGACAGCCCCCGAACACTGAAGCTTTCTTT
TRBV15	TRBD2	NA	TRBJ2-1	CATRKLSGGASDEQFF	TGTGCCACCAGAAAACTTAGCGGGGGGGCCTCGGATGAGCAGTTCTTC
TRBV7-6	NA	NA	TRBJ1-1	CASLEGINTEAFF	TGTGCCAGCCTCGAGGGGATTAACACTGAAGCTTTCTTT
TRBV7-6	NA	NA	TRBJ2-1	CASSGDGNNEQFF	TGTGCCAGCAGCGGGGACGGGAACAATGAGCAGTTCTTC
TRBV6-5	NA	NA	TRBJ1-4	CASSYRPTNEKLFF	TGTGCCAGCAGTTACCGACCAACTAATGAAAAACTGTTTTTT
TRBV5-4	NA	NA	TRBJ2-1	CASSWGHPSSYNEQFF	TGTGCCAGCAGCTGGGGACACCCGAGCTCCTACAATGAGCAGTTCTTC
TRBV5-1	TRBD1	NA	TRBJ2-5	CASSLGDRGLIETQYF	TGCGCCAGCAGCTTGGGGGACAGGGGGCTGATCGAGACCCAGTACTTC
TRBV25-1	NA	NA	TRBJ1-2	CASYSEGLANWNYGYTF	TGTGCCAGCTATTCAGAGGGTCTGGCCAATTGGAACTATGGCTACACCTTC
TRBV12-5	NA	NA	TRBJ1-5	CASGPDTDNQPQHF	TGTGCTAGTGGCCCCGACACGGATAATCAGCCCCAGCATTTT
TRBV2	NA	NA	TRBJ2-5	CASSEQPQETQYF	TGTGCCAGCAGTGAACAGCCACAAGAGACCCAGTACTTC
TRBV3-1/TRBV3-2	NA	NA	TRBJ1-1	CASSQAGRPEAFF	TGTGCCAGCAGCCAAGCCGGCAGGCCTGAAGCTTTCTTT
TRBV12-3/TRBV12-4	NA	NA	TRBJ2-5	CASSLGLKGTQYF	TGTGCCAGCAGTTTAGGCCTGAAGGGGACCCAGTACTTC
TRBV10-3	TRBD2	NA	TRBJ2-3	CAISDGSGGASDTQYF	TGTGCCATCAGTGATGGGAGCGGGGGGGCTTCAGATACGCAGTATTTT
TRBV4-1	TRBD1	NA	TRBJ2-3	CASSHDRDGPRDTQYF	TGCGCCAGCAGCCATGACAGGGACGGCCCTCGAGATACGCAGTATTTT
TRBV29-1	TRBD1	NA	TRBJ2-3	CSVATGTSDTQYF	TGCAGCGTTGCGACAGGGACGTCAGATACGCAGTATTTT
TRBV12-3/TRBV12-4	NA	NA	TRBJ1-1	CASSLAGNTEAFF	TGTGCCAGCAGTTTAGCGGGGAATACTGAAGCTTTCTTT
TRBV6-6	TRBD1	NA	TRBJ1-2	CASSYSTGDYGYTF	TGTGCCAGCAGTTACTCCACAGGGGACTATGGCTACACCTTC
TRBV6-5	NA	NA	TRBJ1-5	CASSRQINQPQHF	TGTGCCAGCAGTCGACAGATCAATCAGCCTCAGCATTTT
TRBV9	NA	NA	TRBJ1-2	CASSVGGGYGYTF	TGTGCCAGCAGCGTAGGGGGAGGGTATGGCTACACCTTC
TRBV5-4	NA	NA	TRBJ2-5	CASSLATGALQETQYF	TGTGCCAGCAGCTTGGCAACGGGGGCACTTCAAGAGACCCAGTACTTC
TRBV5-6	NA	NA	TRBJ2-5	CASSLGPGPGETQYF	TGTGCCAGCAGCTTGGGGCCGGGGCCCGGAGAGACCCAGTACTTC
TRBV12-3/TRBV12-4	NA	NA	TRBJ1-5	CASSLATNQPQHF	TGTGCCAGCAGTTTAGCCACGAATCAGCCCCAGCATTTT
TRBV6-5	NA	once	TRBJ1-1	CASSYLGGEGEAFF	TGTGCCAGCAGTTACTTAGGGGGGGAAGGCGAAGCTTTCTTT
TRBV19	NA	NA	TRBJ1-2	CASMPLPDRRSGYTF	TGTGCCAGCATGCCCCTCCCCGACAGGCGAAGTGGTTACACCTTC
TRBV6-1	TRBD1	NA	TRBJ2-1	CASSSRTGSYNEQFF	TGTGCCAGCAGTTCCAGGACAGGCTCCTACAATGAGCAGTTCTTC
TRBV6-4	NA	NA	TRBJ2-3	CASSDERGTQYF	TGTGCCAGCAGTGACGAGAGGGGTACGCAGTATTTT
TRBV6-5	NA	once	TRBJ1-5	CASSRQINQPQHF	TGTGCCAGCAGTCGACAGATCAATCAGCCCCAGCATTTT
TRBV6-6	NA	NA	TRBJ1-5	CASSFQGRQPQHF	TGTGCCAGCAGTTTTCAGGGTAGGCAGCCCCAGCATTTT
TRBV18	NA	NA	TRBJ2-1	CASSLSDPSWGNEQFF	TGTGCCAGCTCGCTTTCGGATCCCAGTTGGGGCAATGAGCAGTTCTTC
TRBV29-1	NA	NA	TRBJ1-6	CSVLTGKGSPLHF	TGCAGCGTCCTAACAGGGAAGGGCTCACCCCTCCACTTT
TRBV25-1	TRBD1	NA	TRBJ1-2	CASSAGTGNHYGYTF	TGTGCCAGCAGTGCGGGGACAGGCAACCACTATGGCTACACCTTC
TRBV3-1/TRBV3-2	NA	NA	TRBJ2-3	CASSTSSDTQYF	TGTGCTAGCAGTACCTCATCAGATACGCAGTATTTT
TRBV30	NA	NA	TRBJ1-3	CAWSHGNTIYF	TGTGCCTGGTCTCACGGGAACACCATATATTTT
TRBV7-9	NA	NA	TRBJ1-2	CASSPTATSSYTF	TGTGCCAGCAGCCCTACAGCGACTTCGAGCTACACCTTC
TRBV3-1/TRBV3-2	NA	once	TRBJ2-7	CASNQLGGGKQYF	TGTGCCAGCAACCAGTTGGGGGGGGGCAAGCAGTACTTC
TRBV30	NA	NA	TRBJ1-6	CAWSELGYSPLHF	TGTGCCTGGAGTGAGCTGGGTTACTCACCCCTCCACTTT
TRBV5-1	TRBD1	NA	TRBJ2-7	CASSLAGQGLGEQYF	TGCGCCAGCAGCTTGGCCGGACAGGGTCTGGGAGAGCAGTACTTC
TRBV27	TRBD1	NA	TRBJ1-1	CASSADRAKNTEAFF	TGTGCCAGCAGTGCCGACAGGGCTAAGAACACTGAAGCTTTCTTT
TRBV29-1	NA	NA	TRBJ1-2	CSVESPPGGYTF	TGCAGCGTTGAAAGCCCCCCAGGAGGCTACACCTTC
TRBV5-4	NA	NA	TRBJ2-2	CASSGAGDFRGELFF	TGTGCCAGCAGCGGCGCCGGTGATTTTAGGGGGGAGCTGTTTTTT
TRBV18	TRBD1	NA	TRBJ1-1	CASSPLAGQGLMNTEAFF	TGTGCCAGCTCACCACTGGCTGGACAGGGGTTAATGAACACTGAAGCTTTCTTT
TRBV29-1	NA	NA	TRBJ1-1	CSGRHRNTEAFF	TGCAGCGGAAGACACCGGAACACTGAAGCTTTCTTT
TRBV11-1	NA	NA	TRBJ2-3	CASSRRTDTQYF	TGTGCCAGCAGCCGTCGGACAGATACGCAGTATTTT
TRBV2	TRBD2	once	TRBJ2-3	CARTTSGGGDTQYF	TGTGCCAGAACGACTAGCGGGGGAGGAGATACGCAGTATTTT
TRBV7-8	TRBD2	NA	TRBJ2-1	CASAQGWEGNEQFF	TGTGCCAGCGCTCAGGGTTGGGAGGGCAATGAGCAGTTCTTC
TRBV12-3/TRBV12-4	NA	few	TRBJ1-1	CASSPRTEAFF	TGTGCCAGCAGCCCAAGGACTGAAGCTTTCTTT
TRBV3-1/TRBV3-2	NA	NA	TRBJ2-7	CASSQAGRSSYEQYF	TGTGCCAGCAGCCAAGCGGGAAGGAGCTCCTACGAGCAGTACTTC
TRBV4-1	NA	once	TRBJ2-3	CASSQDRSSDTQYF	TGCGCCAGCAGCCAAGATCGGTCCTCTGATACGCAGTATTTT
TRBV5-4	TRBD1	NA	TRBJ2-7	CASSQRTGAYEQYF	TGTGCCAGCAGCCAGCGGACAGGGGCGTACGAGCAGTATTTC
TRBV19	NA	large	TRBJ1-1	CATYRTGEAFF	TGTGCCACTTACCGTACAGGTGAAGCTTTCTTT
TRBV7-9	TRBD1	few	TRBJ1-6	CASSLGTGESPLHF	TGTGCCAGCAGCCTCGGGACAGGGGAATCACCCCTCCACTTT
TRBV21-1	NA	NA	TRBJ1-6	CASSKNRARLNSPLHF	TGTGCCAGCAGCAAAAATCGGGCCCGGCTTAATTCACCCCTCCACTTT